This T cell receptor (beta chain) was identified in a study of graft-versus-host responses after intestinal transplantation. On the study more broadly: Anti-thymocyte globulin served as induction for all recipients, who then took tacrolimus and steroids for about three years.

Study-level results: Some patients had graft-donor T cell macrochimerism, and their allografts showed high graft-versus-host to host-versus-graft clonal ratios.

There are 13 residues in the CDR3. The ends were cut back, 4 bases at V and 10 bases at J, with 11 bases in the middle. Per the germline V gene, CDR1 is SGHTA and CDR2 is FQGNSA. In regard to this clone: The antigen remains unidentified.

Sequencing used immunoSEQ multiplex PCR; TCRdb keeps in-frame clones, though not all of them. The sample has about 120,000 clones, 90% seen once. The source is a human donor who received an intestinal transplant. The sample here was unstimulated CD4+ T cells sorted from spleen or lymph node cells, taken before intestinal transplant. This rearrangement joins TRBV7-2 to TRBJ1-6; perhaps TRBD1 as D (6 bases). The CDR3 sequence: CASSSQGNSPLHF. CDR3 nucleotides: TGTGCCAGCAGCTCCCAGGGGAACTCACCCCTCCACTTT.